This T cell receptor beta chain was sequenced in a study of T cells in Graves' hyperthyroidism and ophthalmopathy. Overall study results and limits: Blood also held most thyroid clonotypes expanded beyond 0.001. With a median lead of 6.5 months before onset, the model predicted ophthalmopathy.

This clonotype was found a few times. Its antigen remains unidentified. On the basis of clinical symptoms, serum thyroxine and TRAb, thyroid ultrasound and orbital computed tomography, diagnoses were made. Authors of the study amplified TCR beta CDR3 regions from RNA transcripts. During a first-round RT-PCR of the TCR CDR3, the HTBI primer set was used. TCRdb redid the calling of the multiplex PCR reads with MiXCR, one entry per CDR3 protein. This sample has roughly 360,000 distinct CDR3 sequences, with about 13% found just once. The length of the CDR3 is 13 residues. V was clipped by 3 bases and J by 4 bases; unmatched bases: 2. Germline V gene lookup returns CDR1 SQVTM and CDR2 ANQGSEA.

What was sequenced was blood. V is TRBV29-1 and J is TRBJ1-2, with TRBD1 matching over 10 bases. The receptor was derived from a man aged 25-45 years with Graves' hyperthyroidism that later progressed to Graves' ophthalmopathy. DNA of the CDR3: TGCAGCGTTGAGACAGGGGGCGGCTATGGCTACACCTTC. Translated: CSVETGGGYGYTF. Full variable domain (remainder filled in from reference TRBV29-1 and TRBJ1-2): SAVISQKPSRDICQRGTSLTIQCQVDSQVTMMFWYRQQPGQSLTLIATANQGSEATYESGFVIDKFPISRPNLTFSTLTVSNMSPEDSSIYLCSVETGGGYGYTFGSGTRLTVV.